This T cell receptor (beta chain) was observed in a study of T cells in narcolepsy. The CDR3 length is 14 residues. Per germline, CDR1 MGHDK and CDR2 SYGVNS. Trimming cost V 6 bases and J 4 bases, with 10 bases left between them. A few counts support this clone. The assay was immunoSEQ multiplex PCR, and TCRdb's table has in-frame clones only and misses some. The sample holds fewer than 35,000 clones; around 83% are singletons and the top ten take about 2.8%. The material sequenced was CD45RA- memory CD4+ T cells from PBMCs. This receptor was obtained from a human donor with narcolepsy. The gene calls are TRBV25-1 and TRBJ1-6, with D perhaps matching TRBD1 (5 bases). The CDR3: CASRRDLYNSPLHF. In DNA, the CDR3 is TGTGCCAGCAGACGGGACCTTTATAATTCACCCCTCCACTTT.